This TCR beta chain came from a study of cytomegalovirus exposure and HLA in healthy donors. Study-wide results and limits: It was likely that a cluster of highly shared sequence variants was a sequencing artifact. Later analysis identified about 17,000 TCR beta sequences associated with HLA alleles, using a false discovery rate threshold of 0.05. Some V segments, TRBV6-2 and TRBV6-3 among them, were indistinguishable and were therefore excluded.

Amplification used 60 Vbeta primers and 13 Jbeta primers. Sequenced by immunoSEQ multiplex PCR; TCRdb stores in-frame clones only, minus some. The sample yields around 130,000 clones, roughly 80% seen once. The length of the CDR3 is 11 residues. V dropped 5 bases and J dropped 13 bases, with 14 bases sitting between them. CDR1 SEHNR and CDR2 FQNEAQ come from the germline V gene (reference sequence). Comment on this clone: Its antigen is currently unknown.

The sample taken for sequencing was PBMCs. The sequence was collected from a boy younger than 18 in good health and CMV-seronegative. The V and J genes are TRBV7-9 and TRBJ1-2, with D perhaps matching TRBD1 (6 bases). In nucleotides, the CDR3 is TGTGCCAGCAGCGACAACAGGGTAGGCACCTTC. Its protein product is CASSDNRVGTF.